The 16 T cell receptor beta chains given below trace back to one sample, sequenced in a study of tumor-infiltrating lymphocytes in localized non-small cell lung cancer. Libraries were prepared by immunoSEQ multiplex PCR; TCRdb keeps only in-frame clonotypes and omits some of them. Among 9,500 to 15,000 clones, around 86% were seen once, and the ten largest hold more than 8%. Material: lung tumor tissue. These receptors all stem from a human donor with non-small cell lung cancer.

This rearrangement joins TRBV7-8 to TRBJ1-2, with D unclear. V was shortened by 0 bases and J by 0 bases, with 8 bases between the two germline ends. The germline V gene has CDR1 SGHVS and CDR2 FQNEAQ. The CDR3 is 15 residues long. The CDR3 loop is CASSLAPAPNYGYTF. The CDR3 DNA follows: TGTGCCAGCAGCTTAGCGCCGGCACCTAACTATGGCTACACCTTC.

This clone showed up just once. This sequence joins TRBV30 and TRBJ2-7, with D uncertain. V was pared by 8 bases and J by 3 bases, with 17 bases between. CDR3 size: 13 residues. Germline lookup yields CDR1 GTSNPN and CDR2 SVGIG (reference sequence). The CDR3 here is CAATKNQIYEQYF. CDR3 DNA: TGTGCCGCAACAAAGAACCAAATCTACGAGCAGTACTTC.

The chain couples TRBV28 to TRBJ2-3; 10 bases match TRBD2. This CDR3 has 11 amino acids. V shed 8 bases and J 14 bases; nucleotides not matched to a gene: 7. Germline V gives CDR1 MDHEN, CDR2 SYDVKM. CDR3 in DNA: TGTGCCAGCTCCCAGCGGGAGGGCCTGTATTTT. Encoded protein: CASSQREGLYF.

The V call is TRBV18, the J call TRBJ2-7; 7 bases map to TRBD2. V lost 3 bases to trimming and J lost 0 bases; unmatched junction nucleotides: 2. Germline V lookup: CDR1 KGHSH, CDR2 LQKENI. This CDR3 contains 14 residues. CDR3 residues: CASSPRERSYEQYF. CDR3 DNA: TGTGCCAGCTCACCGCGGGAGCGCTCCTACGAGCAGTACTTC. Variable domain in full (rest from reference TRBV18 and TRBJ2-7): NAGVMQNPRHLVRRRGQEARLRCSPMKGHSHVYWYRQLPEEGLKFMVYLQKENIIDESGMPKERFSAEFPKEGPSILRIQQVVRGDSAAYFCASSPRERSYEQYFGPGTRLTVT.

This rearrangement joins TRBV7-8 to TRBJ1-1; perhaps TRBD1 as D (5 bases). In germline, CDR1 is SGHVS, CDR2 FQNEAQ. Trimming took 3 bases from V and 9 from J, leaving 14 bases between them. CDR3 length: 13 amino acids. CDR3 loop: CASSFGAVSQAFF. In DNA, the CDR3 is TGTGCCAGCAGCTTTGGGGCAGTTTCCCAAGCTTTCTTT.

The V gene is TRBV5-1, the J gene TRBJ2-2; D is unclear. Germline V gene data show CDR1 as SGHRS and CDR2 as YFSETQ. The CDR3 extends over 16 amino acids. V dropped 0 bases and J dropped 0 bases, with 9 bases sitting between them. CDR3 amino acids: CASSLESATNTGELFF. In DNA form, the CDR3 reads TGCGCCAGCAGCTTGGAGTCAGCCACGAACACCGGGGAGCTGTTTTTT.

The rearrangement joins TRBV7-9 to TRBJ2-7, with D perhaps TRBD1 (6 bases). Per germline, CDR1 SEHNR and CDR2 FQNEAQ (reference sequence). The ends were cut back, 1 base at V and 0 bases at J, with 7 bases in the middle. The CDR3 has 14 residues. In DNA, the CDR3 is TGTGCCAGCAGCTTAGGAGGGGGCTCCTACGAGCAGTACTTC. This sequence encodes CASSLGGGSYEQYF.

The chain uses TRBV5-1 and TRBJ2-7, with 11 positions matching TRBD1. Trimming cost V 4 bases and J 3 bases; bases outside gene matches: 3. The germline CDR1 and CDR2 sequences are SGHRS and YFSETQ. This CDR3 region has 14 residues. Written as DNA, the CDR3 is TGCGCCAGCAGCGGGACAGGGGGACTCTACGAGCAGTACTTC. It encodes CASSGTGGLYEQYF.

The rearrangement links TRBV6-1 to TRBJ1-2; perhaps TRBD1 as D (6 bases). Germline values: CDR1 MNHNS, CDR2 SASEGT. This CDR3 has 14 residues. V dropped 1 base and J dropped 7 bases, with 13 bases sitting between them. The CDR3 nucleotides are TGTGCCAGCAGTGAAGTCGGGGGCTCGAGTGGCTACACCTTC. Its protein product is CASSEVGGSSGYTF.

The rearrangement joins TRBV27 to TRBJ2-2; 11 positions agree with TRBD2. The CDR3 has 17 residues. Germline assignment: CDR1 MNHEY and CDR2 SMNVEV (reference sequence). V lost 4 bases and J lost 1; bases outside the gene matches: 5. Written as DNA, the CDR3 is TGTGCCAGCAGTTGGCAAGGGACTAGCGGGAACACCGGGGAGCTGTTTTTT. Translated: CASSWQGTSGNTGELFF.

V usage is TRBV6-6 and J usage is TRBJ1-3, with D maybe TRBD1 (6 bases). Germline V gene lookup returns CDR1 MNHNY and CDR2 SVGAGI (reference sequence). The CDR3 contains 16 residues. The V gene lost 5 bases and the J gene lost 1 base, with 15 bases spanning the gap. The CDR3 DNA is TGTGCCAGCAGTACAGGACAGCCGATATCTGGAAACACCATATATTTT. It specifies CASSTGQPISGNTIYF.

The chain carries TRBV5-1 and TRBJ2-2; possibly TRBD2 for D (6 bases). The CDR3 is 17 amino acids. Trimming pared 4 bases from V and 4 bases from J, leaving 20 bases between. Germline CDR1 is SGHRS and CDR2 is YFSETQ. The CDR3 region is CASSPGGGPTLTGELFF. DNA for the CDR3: TGCGCCAGCAGCCCCGGGGGTGGTCCTACCCTCACCGGGGAGCTGTTTTTT. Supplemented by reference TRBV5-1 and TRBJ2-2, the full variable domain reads KAGVTQTPRYLIKTRGQQVTLSCSPISGHRSVSWYQQTPGQGLQFLFEYFSETQRNKGNFPGRFSGRQFSNSRSEMNVSTLELGDSALYLCASSPGGGPTLTGELFFGEGSRLTVL.

The CDR3 DNA reads as TGTGCCAGCAGCTCGTGGGGGGAAACGAACACCGGGGAGCTGTTTTTT. As protein: CASSSWGETNTGELFF. This sequence joins TRBV7-9 and TRBJ2-2, with D possibly TRBD2 on 6 matching bases. The germline V gene encodes CDR1 SEHNR and CDR2 FQNEAQ (reference sequence). V shed 4 bases and J shed 0 bases, with 12 bases lying between them. The CDR3 is made up of 16 amino acids.

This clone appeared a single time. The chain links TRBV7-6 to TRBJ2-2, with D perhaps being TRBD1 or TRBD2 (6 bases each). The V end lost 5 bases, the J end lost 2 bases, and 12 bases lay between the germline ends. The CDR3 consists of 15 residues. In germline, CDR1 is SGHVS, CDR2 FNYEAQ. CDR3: CASSPRGTNTGELFF. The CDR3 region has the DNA TGTGCCAGCAGCCCGAGGGGGACTAACACCGGGGAGCTGTTTTTT.

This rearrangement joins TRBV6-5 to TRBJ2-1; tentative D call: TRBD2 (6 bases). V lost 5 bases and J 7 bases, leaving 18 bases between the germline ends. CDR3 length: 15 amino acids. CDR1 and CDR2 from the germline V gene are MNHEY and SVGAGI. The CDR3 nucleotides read TGTGCCAGCAGTCGTCCAGCGGGCTCGGGGAATGAGCAGTTCTTC. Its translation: CASSRPAGSGNEQFF.

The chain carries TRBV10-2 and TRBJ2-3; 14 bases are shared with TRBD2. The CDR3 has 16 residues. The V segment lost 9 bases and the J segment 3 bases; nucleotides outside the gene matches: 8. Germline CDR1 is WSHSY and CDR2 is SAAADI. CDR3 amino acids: CARPTSGRARTDTQYF. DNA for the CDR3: TGCGCCAGACCGACTAGCGGGAGGGCTAGGACAGATACGCAGTATTTT.